Following are 16 T cell receptor beta chains from one sample sequenced in a study of blood T cell repertoires in COVID-19. The method was immunoSEQ multiplex PCR; TCRdb's version includes in-frame clones alone and lacks a portion of them. This repertoire shows around 58,000 clones, around 90% found once; its top ten account for over 9%. Input material: PBMCs or T cells enriched from blood (not recorded which). These receptors all stem from a woman in her thirties or forties who had recovered from COVID-19.

V gene TRBV12-3 or TRBV12-4 combines with J gene TRBJ2-7; the match to TRBD1 covers 7 bases. The V and J ends lost 4 bases and 2 bases, in that order; junction bases with no gene match: 2. This CDR3 has 13 residues. The DNA of the CDR3 is TGTGCCAGCAGTTCGGACAGGACCTACGAGCAGTACTTC. Protein product: CASSSDRTYEQYF.

CDR3 coding DNA: TGCGCCAGCAGCTGGACAGCCCCGAACACCGGGGAGCTGTTTTTT. It yields the protein CASSWTAPNTGELFF. This chain connects TRBV5-1 to TRBJ2-2, with D maybe TRBD1 (6 bases). Trimming shortened V by 3 bases and J by 0 bases, and 9 bases separated the two germline ends. Germline CDR1 reads SGHRS; CDR2 reads YFSETQ. This CDR3 spans 15 amino acids.

The chain has TRBV18 and TRBJ2-7, with D possibly matching TRBD1 (5 bases). Trimming left V 5 bases short and J 2 bases short, with 13 bases between. This CDR3 has 14 residues. Per the germline V gene, CDR1 is KGHSH and CDR2 is LQKENI. The CDR3 coding sequence is TGTGCCAGCTCAGGAGACAGTGCCGCCTACGAGCAGTACTTC. It is translated as CASSGDSAAYEQYF.

V gene TRBV6-5 combines with J gene TRBJ1-1, with D maybe TRBD1 (5 bases). CDR3 size: 12 residues. V shed 11 bases and J shed 6 bases, with 16 bases lying between them. The germline V gene has CDR1 MNHEY and CDR2 SVGAGI. CDR3 in amino acids: CASQGKSPEAFF. CDR3 coding DNA: TGTGCCTCTCAGGGAAAAAGTCCTGAAGCTTTCTTT.

The chain links TRBV7-9 to TRBJ2-2; D not resolved. Trimming pared 3 bases from V and 5 bases from J, leaving 7 bases between. The germline V gene encodes CDR1 SEHNR and CDR2 FQNEAQ (reference sequence). This CDR3 spans 13 amino acids. The CDR3 bases are TGTGCCAGCAGCTTGTCCCCAACCGGGGAGCTGTTTTTT. Residues: CASSLSPTGELFF.

The J gene is TRBJ2-2, the V gene TRBV7-6; 9 bases are shared with TRBD1. From germline, CDR1 is SGHVS and CDR2 FNYEAQ. This CDR3 contains 16 residues. Unmatched junction bases numbered 4, after V lost 0 bases and J lost 5 bases. CDR3 coding DNA: TGTGCCAGCAGCTTAGCAGGACAGGGGTGGACCGGGGAGCTGTTTTTT. Protein: CASSLAGQGWTGELFF. Full variable domain (rest looked up from reference TRBV7-6 and TRBJ2-2): GAGVSQSPRYKVTKRGQDVALRCDPISGHVSLYWYRQALGQGPEFLTYFNYEAQQDKSGLPNDRFSAERPEGSISTLTIQRTEQRDSAMYRCASSLAGQGWTGELFFGEGSRLTVL.

V is TRBV5-1 and J is TRBJ2-5; 8 positions agree with TRBD2. The CDR3 has 15 residues. CDR1 is SGHRS and CDR2 is YFSETQ in the germline V gene. J gave up 1 base and V 1 base, and 3 bases lay outside the gene matches. The CDR3 spells CASSLTGGSQETQYF. CDR3 nucleotides: TGCGCCAGCAGCTTGACGGGGGGGTCCCAAGAGACCCAGTACTTC. Together with reference TRBV5-1 and TRBJ2-5, the CDR3 gives the full variable domain: KAGVTQTPRYLIKTRGQQVTLSCSPISGHRSVSWYQQTPGQGLQFLFEYFSETQRNKGNFPGRFSGRQFSNSRSEMNVSTLELGDSALYLCASSLTGGSQETQYFGPGTRLLVL.

The chain employs TRBV15 and TRBJ1-5; no clear D. This CDR3 is 20 amino acids long. V shed 0 bases and J shed 2 bases, with 23 bases lying between them. Germline loops: CDR1 LNHNV, CDR2 YYDKDF (reference sequence). The DNA of the CDR3 is TGTGCCACCAGCAGAGATAAGGCGGGCGAAGGGAGCTATCGCAATCAGCCCCAGCATTTT. It is translated as CATSRDKAGEGSYRNQPQHF.

This clone appeared a few times. The chain is built from TRBV10-3 and TRBJ2-5, with TRBD2 matching over 10 bases. V shed 6 bases and J 5 bases; nucleotides not matched to a gene: 6. This CDR3 has 14 residues. Germline loops: CDR1 ENHRY, CDR2 SYGVKD. The CDR3 coding sequence is TGTGCCATCAGCCTTAGCGGGGGGCGTGAGACCCAGTACTTC. Translating gives CAISLSGGRETQYF.

This chain connects TRBV12-5 to TRBJ2-3, with 10 bases that match TRBD2. The germline V gene has CDR1 LGHNT and CDR2 FRNRAP. The CDR3 is made up of 18 amino acids. Trimming cost V 4 bases and J 0 bases; bases outside gene matches: 10. CDR3 nucleotides: TGTGCTAGTGGTTGGACGCGGACTAGCGGAACGAGCACAGATACGCAGTATTTT. Translated, it gives CASGWTRTSGTSTDTQYF.

V is TRBV4-1 and J is TRBJ2-2; perhaps TRBD1 as D (7 bases). This CDR3 is 19 amino acids long. Germline V gene data show CDR1 as MGHRA and CDR2 as YSYEKL. V was cut by 1 base and J by 0 bases, with 18 bases left in between. Here the CDR3 DNA reads TGCGCCAGCAGCCAAGGTTCTTCAGGAGGGACAGCGAACACCGGGGAGCTGTTTTTT. It codes for CASSQGSSGGTANTGELFF.

The genes are TRBV12-3 or TRBV12-4 and TRBJ2-5, with D unresolved. CDR3 length: 12 amino acids. Trimming shortened V by 6 bases and J by 5 bases, and 10 bases separated the two germline ends. CDR3 loop: CASRLTMETQYF. DNA for the CDR3: TGTGCCAGCAGATTGACAATGGAGACCCAGTACTTC.

This clone has just a few counts. The chain has TRBV19 and TRBJ1-4; the D gene is possibly TRBD1 (5 bases). Per the germline V gene, CDR1 is LNHDA and CDR2 is SQIVND (reference sequence). The V end was cut by 8 bases, the J end by 11 bases, with 12 bases between. CDR3 length equals 11 residues. The CDR3 here is CASERGFKLFF. CDR3 in DNA: TGTGCCAGTGAAAGGGGCTTTAAACTGTTTTTT.

The V and J genes are TRBV10-3 and TRBJ2-7, with 7 bases fitting TRBD1. J was trimmed by 2 bases and V by 3 bases; bases with no gene match: 10. The germline V gene encodes CDR1 ENHRY and CDR2 SYGVKD. The CDR3 runs 16 residues. The CDR3 coding sequence is TGTGCCATCAGTGAATGGACAGGTTATACCCCCTACGAGCAGTACTTC. Translated: CAISEWTGYTPYEQYF.

The V call is TRBV5-1, the J call TRBJ2-3; a possible D gene is TRBD1 (6 bases). The V end lost 4 bases, the J end lost 8 bases, and 26 bases lay between the germline ends. Germline-derived CDR1 and CDR2 are SGHRS and YFSETQ. This CDR3 has 17 amino acids. The CDR3, as DNA: TGCGCCAGCAGCCTACCCGGGACACGGTCCCTTCTGCGTACGCAGTATTTT. It codes for CASSLPGTRSLLRTQYF.

The V and J genes are TRBV20-1 and TRBJ2-5, with 8 nucleotides matching TRBD1. The CDR3 consists of 15 residues. Germline trimming cut 3 bases from V and 5 bases from J; bases unmatched to any gene: 11. The germline V gene encodes CDR1 DFQATT and CDR2 SNEGSKA (reference sequence). The CDR3 DNA reads as TGCAGTGCTAGTCCTTCGGACAGGGTCTGGGAGACCCAGTACTTC. Translating it yields CSASPSDRVWETQYF.